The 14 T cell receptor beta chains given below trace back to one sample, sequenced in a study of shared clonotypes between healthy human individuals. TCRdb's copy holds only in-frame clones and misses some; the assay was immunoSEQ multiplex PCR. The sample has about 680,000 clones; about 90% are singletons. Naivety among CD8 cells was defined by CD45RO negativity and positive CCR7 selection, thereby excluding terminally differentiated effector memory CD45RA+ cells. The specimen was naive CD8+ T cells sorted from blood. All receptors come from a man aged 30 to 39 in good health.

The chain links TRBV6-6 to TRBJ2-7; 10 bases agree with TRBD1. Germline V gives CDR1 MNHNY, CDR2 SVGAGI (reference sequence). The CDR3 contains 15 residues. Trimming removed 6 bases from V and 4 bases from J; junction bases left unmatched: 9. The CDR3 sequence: CASSSKGTGAYEQYF. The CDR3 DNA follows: TGTGCCAGCAGCTCTAAAGGGACAGGGGCATACGAGCAGTACTTC.

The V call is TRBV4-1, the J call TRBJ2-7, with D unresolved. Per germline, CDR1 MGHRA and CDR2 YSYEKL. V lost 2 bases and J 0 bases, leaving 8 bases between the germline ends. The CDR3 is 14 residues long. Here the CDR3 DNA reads TGCGCCAGCAGCCAATCAGGATACTCCTACGAGCAGTACTTC. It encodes CASSQSGYSYEQYF.

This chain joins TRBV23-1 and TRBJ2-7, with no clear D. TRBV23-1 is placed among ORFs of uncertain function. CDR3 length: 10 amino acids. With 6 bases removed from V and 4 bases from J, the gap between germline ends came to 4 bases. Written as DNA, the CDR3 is TGCGCCAGCAGACATTACGAGCAGTACTTC. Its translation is CASRHYEQYF.

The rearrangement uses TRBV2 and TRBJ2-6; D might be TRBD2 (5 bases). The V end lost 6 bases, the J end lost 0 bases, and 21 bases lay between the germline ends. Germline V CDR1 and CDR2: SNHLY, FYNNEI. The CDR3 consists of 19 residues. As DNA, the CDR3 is TGTGCCAGCAGCGGACGGACGGAGGCGACTCTCTCTGGGGCCAACGTCCTGACTTTC. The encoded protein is CASSGRTEATLSGANVLTF. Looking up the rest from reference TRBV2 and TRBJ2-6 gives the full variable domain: EPEVTQTPSHQVTQMGQEVILRCVPISNHLYFYWYRQILGQKVEFLVSFYNNEISEKSEIFDDQFSVERPDGSNFTLKIRSTKLEDSAMYFCASSGRTEATLSGANVLTFGAGSRLTVL.

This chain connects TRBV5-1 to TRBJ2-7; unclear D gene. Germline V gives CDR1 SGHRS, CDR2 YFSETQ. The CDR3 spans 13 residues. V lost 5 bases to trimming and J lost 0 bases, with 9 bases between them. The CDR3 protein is CASRVGSSYEQYF. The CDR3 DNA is TGCGCCAGCAGGGTAGGCAGCTCCTACGAGCAGTACTTC. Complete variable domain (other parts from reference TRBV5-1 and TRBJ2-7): KAGVTQTPRYLIKTRGQQVTLSCSPISGHRSVSWYQQTPGQGLQFLFEYFSETQRNKGNFPGRFSGRQFSNSRSEMNVSTLELGDSALYLCASRVGSSYEQYFGPGTRLTVT.

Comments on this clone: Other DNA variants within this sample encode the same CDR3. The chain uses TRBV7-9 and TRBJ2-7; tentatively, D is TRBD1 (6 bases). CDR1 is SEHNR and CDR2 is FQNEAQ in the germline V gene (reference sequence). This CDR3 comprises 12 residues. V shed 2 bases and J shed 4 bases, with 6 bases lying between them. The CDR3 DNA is TGTGCCAGCAGCTTAAGGGGGTACGAGCAGTACTTC. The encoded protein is CASSLRGYEQYF.

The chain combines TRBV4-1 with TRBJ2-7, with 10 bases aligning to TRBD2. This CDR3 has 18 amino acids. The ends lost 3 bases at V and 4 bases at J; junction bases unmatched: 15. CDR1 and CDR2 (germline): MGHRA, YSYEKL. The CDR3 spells CASSQTPGTSEGVYEQYF. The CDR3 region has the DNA TGCGCCAGCAGCCAGACGCCCGGGACTAGCGAAGGAGTTTACGAGCAGTACTTC.

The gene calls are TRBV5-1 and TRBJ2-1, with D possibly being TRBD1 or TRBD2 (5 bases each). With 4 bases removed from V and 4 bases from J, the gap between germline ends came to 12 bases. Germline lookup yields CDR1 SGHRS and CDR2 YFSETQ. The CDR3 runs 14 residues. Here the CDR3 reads CASSPGGGYNEQFF. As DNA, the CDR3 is TGCGCCAGCAGCCCGGGTGGGGGATACAATGAGCAGTTCTTC.

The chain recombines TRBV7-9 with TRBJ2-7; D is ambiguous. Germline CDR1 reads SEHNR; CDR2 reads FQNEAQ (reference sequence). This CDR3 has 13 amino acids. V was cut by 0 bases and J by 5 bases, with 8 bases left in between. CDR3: CASSLAGSDEQYF. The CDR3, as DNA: TGTGCCAGCAGCTTAGCAGGGTCCGACGAGCAGTACTTC. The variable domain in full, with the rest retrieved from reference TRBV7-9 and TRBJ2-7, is DTGVSQNPRHKITKRGQNVTFRCDPISEHNRLYWYRQTLGQGPEFLTYFQNEAQLEKSRLLSDRFSAERPKGSFSTLEIQRTEQGDSAMYLCASSLAGSDEQYFGPGTRLTVT.

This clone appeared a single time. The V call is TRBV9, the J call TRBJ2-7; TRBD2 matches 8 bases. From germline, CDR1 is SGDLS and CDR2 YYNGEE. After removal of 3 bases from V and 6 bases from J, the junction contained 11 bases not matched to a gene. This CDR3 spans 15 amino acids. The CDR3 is CASSASGTSWGEQYF. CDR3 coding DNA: TGTGCCAGCAGCGCATCCGGGACTAGTTGGGGCGAGCAGTACTTC.

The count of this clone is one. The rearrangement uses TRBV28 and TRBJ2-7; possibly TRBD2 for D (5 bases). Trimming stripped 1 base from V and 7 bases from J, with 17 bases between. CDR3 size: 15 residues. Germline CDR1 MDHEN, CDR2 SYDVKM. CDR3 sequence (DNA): TGTGCCAGCAGTTTATCCCCCGCTAGGCGGGTTGAGCAGTACTTC. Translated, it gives CASSLSPARRVEQYF. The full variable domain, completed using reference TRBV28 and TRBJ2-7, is DVKVTQSSRYLVKRTGEKVFLECVQDMDHENMFWYRQDPGLGLRLIYFSYDVKMKEKGDIPEGYSVSREKKERFSLILESASTNQTSMYLCASSLSPARRVEQYFGPGTRLTVT.

CDR3 residues: CASSLWSDEKLFF. CDR3 nucleotides: TGTGCCAGCAGTTTATGGTCGGATGAAAAACTGTTTTTT. V is TRBV28 and J is TRBJ1-4; unclear D gene. CDR3 length: 13 residues. V lost 0 bases and J 6 bases, leaving 5 bases between the germline ends. Germline V CDR1 and CDR2: MDHEN, SYDVKM.

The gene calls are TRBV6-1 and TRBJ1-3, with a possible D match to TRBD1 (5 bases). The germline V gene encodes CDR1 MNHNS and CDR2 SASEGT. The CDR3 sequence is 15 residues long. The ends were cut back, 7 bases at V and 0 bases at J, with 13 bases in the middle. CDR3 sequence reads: CASKIDRGSGNTIYF. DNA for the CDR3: TGTGCCAGCAAAATAGACAGAGGCTCTGGAAACACCATATATTTT.

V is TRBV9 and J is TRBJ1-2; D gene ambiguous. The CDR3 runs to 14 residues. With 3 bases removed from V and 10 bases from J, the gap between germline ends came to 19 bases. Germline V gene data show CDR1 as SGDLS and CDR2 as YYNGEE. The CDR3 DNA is TGTGCCAGCAGCGCCGGCGGACTTTCCCAGCACTACACCTTC. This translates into CASSAGGLSQHYTF. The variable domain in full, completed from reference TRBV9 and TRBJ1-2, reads DSGVTQTPKHLITATGQRVTLRCSPRSGDLSVYWYQQSLDQGLQFLIQYYNGEERAKGNILERFSAQQFPDLHSELNLSSLELGDSALYFCASSAGGLSQHYTFGSGTRLTVV.